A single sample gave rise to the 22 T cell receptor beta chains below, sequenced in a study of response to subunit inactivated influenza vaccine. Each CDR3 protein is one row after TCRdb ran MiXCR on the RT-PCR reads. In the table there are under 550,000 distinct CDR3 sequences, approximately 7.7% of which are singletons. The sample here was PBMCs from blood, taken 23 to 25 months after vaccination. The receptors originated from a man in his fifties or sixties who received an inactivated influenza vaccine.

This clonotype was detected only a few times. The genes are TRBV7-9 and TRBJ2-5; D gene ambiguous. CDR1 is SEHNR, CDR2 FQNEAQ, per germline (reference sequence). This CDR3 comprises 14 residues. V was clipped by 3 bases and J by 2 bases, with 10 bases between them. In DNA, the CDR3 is TGTGCCAGCAGCTTTATACAGCAGCAAGAGACCCAGTACTTC. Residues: CASSFIQQQETQYF.

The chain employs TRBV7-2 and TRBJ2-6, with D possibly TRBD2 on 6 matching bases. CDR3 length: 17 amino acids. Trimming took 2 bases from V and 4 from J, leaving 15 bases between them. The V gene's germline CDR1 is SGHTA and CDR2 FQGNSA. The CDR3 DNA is TGTGCCAGCAGCTTAAGTTTCCGGGGGAGAGGGGCCAACGTCCTGACTTTC. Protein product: CASSLSFRGRGANVLTF.

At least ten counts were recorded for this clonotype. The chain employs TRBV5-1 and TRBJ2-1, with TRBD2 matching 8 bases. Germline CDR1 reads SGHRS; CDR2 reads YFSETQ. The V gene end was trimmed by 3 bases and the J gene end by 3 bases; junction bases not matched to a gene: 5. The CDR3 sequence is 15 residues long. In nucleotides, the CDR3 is TGCGCCAGCAGCTCGGGGGGGGGGATCTACAATGAGCAGTTCTTC. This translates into CASSSGGGIYNEQFF.

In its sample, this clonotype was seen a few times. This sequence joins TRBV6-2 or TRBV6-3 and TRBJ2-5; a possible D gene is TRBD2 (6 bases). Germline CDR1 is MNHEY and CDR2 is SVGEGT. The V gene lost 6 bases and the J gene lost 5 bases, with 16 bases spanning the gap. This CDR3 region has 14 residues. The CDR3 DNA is TGTGCCAGCAGGACCGGGGGTATCCCGGAGACCCAGTACTTC. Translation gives CASRTGGIPETQYF.

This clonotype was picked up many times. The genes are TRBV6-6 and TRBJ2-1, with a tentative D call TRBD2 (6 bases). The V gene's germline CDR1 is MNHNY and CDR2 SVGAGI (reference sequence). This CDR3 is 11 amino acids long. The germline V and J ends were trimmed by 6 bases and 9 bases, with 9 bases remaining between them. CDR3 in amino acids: CASSGRLEQFF. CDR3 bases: TGTGCCAGCAGCGGGAGACTTGAGCAGTTCTTC.

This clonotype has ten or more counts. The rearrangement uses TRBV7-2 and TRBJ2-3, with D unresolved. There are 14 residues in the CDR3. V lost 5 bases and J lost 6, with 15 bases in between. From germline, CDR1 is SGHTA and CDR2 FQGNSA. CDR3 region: CASSAATFSDTQYF. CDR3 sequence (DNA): TGTGCCAGCAGCGCGGCTACCTTTTCTGATACGCAGTATTTT.

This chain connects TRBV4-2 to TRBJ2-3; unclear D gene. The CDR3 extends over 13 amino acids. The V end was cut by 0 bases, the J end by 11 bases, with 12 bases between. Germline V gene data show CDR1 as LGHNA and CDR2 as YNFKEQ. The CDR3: CASSQEEEAQQYF. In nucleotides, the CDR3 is TGTGCCAGCAGCCAAGAAGAAGAGGCTCAGCAGTATTTT.

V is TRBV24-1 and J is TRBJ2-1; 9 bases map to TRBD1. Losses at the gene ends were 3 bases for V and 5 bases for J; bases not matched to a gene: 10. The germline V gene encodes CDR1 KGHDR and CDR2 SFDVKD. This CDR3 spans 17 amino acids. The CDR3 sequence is CATSDPWGTGNDNEQFF. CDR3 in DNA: TGTGCCACCAGTGATCCGTGGGGGACAGGGAATGACAATGAGCAGTTCTTC.

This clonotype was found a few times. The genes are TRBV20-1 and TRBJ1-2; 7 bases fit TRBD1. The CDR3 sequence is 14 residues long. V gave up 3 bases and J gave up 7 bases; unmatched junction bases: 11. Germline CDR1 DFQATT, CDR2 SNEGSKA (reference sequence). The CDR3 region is CSASLLASGGGYTF. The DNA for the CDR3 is TGCAGTGCTAGTTTACTGGCCTCAGGGGGTGGCTACACCTTC.

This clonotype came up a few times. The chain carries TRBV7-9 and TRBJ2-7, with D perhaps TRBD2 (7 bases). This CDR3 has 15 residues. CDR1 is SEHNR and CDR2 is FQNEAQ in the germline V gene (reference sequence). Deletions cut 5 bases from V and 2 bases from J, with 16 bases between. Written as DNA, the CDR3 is TGTGCCAGCAGCCAAGGACAGAGCGGGACCTACGAGCAGTACTTC. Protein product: CASSQGQSGTYEQYF.

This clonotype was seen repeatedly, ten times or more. CDR3 DNA: TGCAGTGCTAGAGCGACAAGTTCCCCCTCCTATCAGCCCCAGCATTTT. Its translation is CSARATSSPSYQPQHF. V usage is TRBV20-1 and J usage is TRBJ1-5; no reliable D call. The CDR3 spans 16 residues. The germline V and J ends were trimmed by 1 base and 5 bases, with 18 bases remaining between them. Germline lookup yields CDR1 DFQATT and CDR2 SNEGSKA (reference sequence).

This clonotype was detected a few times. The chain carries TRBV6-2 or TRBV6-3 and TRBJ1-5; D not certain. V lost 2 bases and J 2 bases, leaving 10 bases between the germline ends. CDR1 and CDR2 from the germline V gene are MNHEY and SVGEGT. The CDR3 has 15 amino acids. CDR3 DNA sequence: TGTGCCAGCAGTTACGGGCCCGGGGGCAATCAGCCCCAGCATTTT. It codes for CASSYGPGGNQPQHF.

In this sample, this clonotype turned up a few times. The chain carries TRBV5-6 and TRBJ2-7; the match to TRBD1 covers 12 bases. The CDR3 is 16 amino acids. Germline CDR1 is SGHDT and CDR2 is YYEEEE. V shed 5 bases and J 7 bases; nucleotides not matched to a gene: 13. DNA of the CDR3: TGTGCCAGCAGACCCCCCCCGGGACAGGGGGCGAGTGAGCAGTACTTC. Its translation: CASRPPPGQGASEQYF.

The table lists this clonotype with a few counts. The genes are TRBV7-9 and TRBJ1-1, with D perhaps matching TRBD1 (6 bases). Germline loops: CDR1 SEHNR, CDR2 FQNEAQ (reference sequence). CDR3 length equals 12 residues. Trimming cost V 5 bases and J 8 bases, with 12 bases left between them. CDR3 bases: TGTGCCAGCAGCCTAAGCAGGGGAGAAGCTTTCTTT. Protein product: CASSLSRGEAFF. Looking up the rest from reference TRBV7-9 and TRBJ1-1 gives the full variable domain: DTGVSQNPRHKITKRGQNVTFRCDPISEHNRLYWYRQTLGQGPEFLTYFQNEAQLEKSRLLSDRFSAERPKGSFSTLEIQRTEQGDSAMYLCASSLSRGEAFFGQGTRLTVV.

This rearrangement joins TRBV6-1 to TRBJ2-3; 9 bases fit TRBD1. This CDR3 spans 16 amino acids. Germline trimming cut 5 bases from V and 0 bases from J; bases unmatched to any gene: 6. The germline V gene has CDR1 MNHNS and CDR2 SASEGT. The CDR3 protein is CASSPGTGRSTDTQYF. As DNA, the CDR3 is TGTGCCAGCAGTCCCGGGACAGGGCGTAGCACAGATACGCAGTATTTT.

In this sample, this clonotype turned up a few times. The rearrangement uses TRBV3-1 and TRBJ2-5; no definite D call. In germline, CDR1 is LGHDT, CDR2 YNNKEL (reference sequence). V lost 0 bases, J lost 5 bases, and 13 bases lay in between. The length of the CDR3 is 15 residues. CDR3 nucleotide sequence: TGTGCCAGCAGCCAAGATCGAAACAGCCTGGAGACCCAGTACTTC. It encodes CASSQDRNSLETQYF.

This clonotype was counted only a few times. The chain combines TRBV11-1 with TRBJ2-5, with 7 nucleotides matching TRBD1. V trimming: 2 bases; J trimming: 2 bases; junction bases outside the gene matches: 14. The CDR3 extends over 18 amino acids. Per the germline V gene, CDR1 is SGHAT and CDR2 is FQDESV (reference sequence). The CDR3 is CASSLFAHFRDSQETQYF. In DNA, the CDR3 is TGTGCCAGCAGCTTATTTGCACACTTCCGGGACAGTCAAGAGACCCAGTACTTC.

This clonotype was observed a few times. The CDR3 coding sequence is TGTGCCAGCAGACCCGGAGGGGGGGAGCGGATCTCTGGCTACACCTTC. It encodes CASRPGGGERISGYTF. This sequence joins TRBV28 and TRBJ1-2; D possibly corresponds to TRBD1 (6 bases). Trimming took off 6 bases at V and 7 bases at J, with 24 bases between the two ends. CDR3 length: 16 amino acids. Germline V CDR1 and CDR2: MDHEN, SYDVKM.

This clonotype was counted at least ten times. CDR3 region: CSARDGTSYEQYF. The CDR3, as DNA: TGCAGTGCTAGAGACGGGACCTCCTACGAGCAGTACTTC. The rearrangement joins TRBV20-1 to TRBJ2-7; the D gene could be TRBD1 or TRBD2 (5 bases each). The CDR3 contains 13 residues. CDR1 DFQATT and CDR2 SNEGSKA come from the germline V gene (reference sequence). Trimming took 0 bases from V and 0 from J, leaving 6 bases between them.

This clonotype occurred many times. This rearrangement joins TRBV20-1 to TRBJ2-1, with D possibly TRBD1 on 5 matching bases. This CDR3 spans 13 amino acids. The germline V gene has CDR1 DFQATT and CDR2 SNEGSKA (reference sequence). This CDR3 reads CRAGKSSYNEQFF. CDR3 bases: TGCAGGGCAGGGAAAAGCTCCTACAATGAGCAGTTCTTC.

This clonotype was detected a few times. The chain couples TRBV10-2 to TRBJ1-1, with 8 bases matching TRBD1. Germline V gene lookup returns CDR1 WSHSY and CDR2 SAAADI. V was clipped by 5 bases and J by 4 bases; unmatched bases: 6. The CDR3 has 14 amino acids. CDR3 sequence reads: CASSLTGAVTEAFF. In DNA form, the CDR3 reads TGCGCCAGCAGTCTGACAGGGGCCGTCACTGAAGCTTTCTTT.

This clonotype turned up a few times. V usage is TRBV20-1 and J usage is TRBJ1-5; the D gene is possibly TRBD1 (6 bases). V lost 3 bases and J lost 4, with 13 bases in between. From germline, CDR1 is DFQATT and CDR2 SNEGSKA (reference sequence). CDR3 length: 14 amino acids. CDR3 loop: CSASIGQPNQPQHF. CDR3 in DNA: TGCAGTGCTAGTATTGGACAGCCTAATCAGCCCCAGCATTTT.